These T cell receptor beta chains were read from a single sample in a study of T cell changes during pregnancy in multiple sclerosis. Profiled with immunoSEQ multiplex PCR; TCRdb holds only in-frame clones, not every one. This repertoire shows tens of thousands of clones, over 90% found once; its top ten account for less than 0.4%. Material: CD4+ T cells from peripheral blood mononuclear cells, obtained in the second trimester of pregnancy. The origin of the receptors is a female donor with multiple sclerosis, enrolled in a pregnancy study. The CDR3 runs from the conserved cysteine through the conserved F or W. The D gene is left open where the match is weak. The size field is filled for only some rows; it gives once, few, many or a size class.

CDR3aa: CASSLGTEVHGYTF
CDR3nt: TGTGCCAGCAGCCTTGGGACAGAAGTACATGGCTACACCTTC
v_gene: TRBV5-4
abundance: -
d_gene: TRBD1
j_gene: TRBJ1-2

CDR3aa: CASSLKEGVLRAFF
CDR3nt: TGTGCCAGCAGCTTAAAGGAAGGGGTCCTGAGAGCTTTCTTT
v_gene: TRBV7-8
abundance: -
d_gene: -
j_gene: TRBJ1-1

CDR3aa: CASSESGKETQYF
CDR3nt: TGTGCCAGCAGTGAATCAGGGAAAGAGACCCAGTACTTC
v_gene: TRBV6-1
abundance: -
d_gene: -
j_gene: TRBJ2-5

CDR3aa: CASSYGQGAGQPQHF
CDR3nt: TGTGCCAGCAGTTACGGACAGGGGGCCGGTCAGCCCCAGCATTTT
v_gene: TRBV6-5
abundance: -
d_gene: TRBD1
j_gene: TRBJ1-5

CDR3aa: CASSQEGAAAFSYEQYF
CDR3nt: TGTGCCAGCAGCCAAGAAGGAGCAGCAGCCTTCTCCTACGAGCAGTACTTC
v_gene: TRBV4-2
abundance: -
d_gene: -
j_gene: TRBJ2-7

CDR3aa: CASSPPGTGWAEAFF
CDR3nt: TGTGCCAGCAGCCCACCCGGGACAGGGTGGGCTGAAGCTTTCTTT
v_gene: TRBV5-8
abundance: -
d_gene: TRBD1
j_gene: TRBJ1-1

CDR3aa: CASSLEGRQGAYEQYF
CDR3nt: TGTGCCAGCAGCTTAGAGGGACGACAGGGAGCCTACGAGCAGTACTTC
v_gene: TRBV7-8
abundance: -
d_gene: TRBD1
j_gene: TRBJ2-7

CDR3aa: CASSPSGARSYEQYF
CDR3nt: TGTGCCAGCAGCCCTTCAGGGGCGAGGTCCTACGAGCAGTACTTC
v_gene: TRBV7-9
abundance: -
d_gene: -
j_gene: TRBJ2-7

CDR3aa: CASSPLRAGEKLFF
CDR3nt: TGTGCCAGCAGCCCACTGAGGGCGGGTGAAAAACTGTTTTTT
v_gene: TRBV6-5
abundance: -
d_gene: -
j_gene: TRBJ1-4

CDR3aa: CASMGGGSYEQYF
CDR3nt: TGTGCCAGCATGGGCGGGGGCTCCTACGAGCAGTACTTC
v_gene: TRBV6-6
abundance: -
d_gene: TRBD2
j_gene: TRBJ2-7

CDR3aa: CASSEGARTGELFF
CDR3nt: TGTGCCAGCTCGGAGGGGGCGCGAACCGGGGAGCTGTTTTTT
v_gene: TRBV2
abundance: -
d_gene: -
j_gene: TRBJ2-2

CDR3aa: CASSLGRGNPEAFF
CDR3nt: TGCGCCAGCAGCCTGGGTAGGGGGAACCCTGAAGCTTTCTTT
v_gene: TRBV5-1
abundance: few
d_gene: -
j_gene: TRBJ1-1

CDR3aa: CASSPADRATGELFF
CDR3nt: TGTGCCAGCAGCCCGGCGGACAGGGCCACCGGGGAGCTGTTTTTT
v_gene: TRBV5-8
abundance: once
d_gene: TRBD1
j_gene: TRBJ2-2

CDR3aa: CASSAGPGQLSYGYTF
CDR3nt: TGTGCCAGCAGCGCGGGTCCGGGACAGCTCTCTTATGGCTACACCTTC
v_gene: TRBV7-6
abundance: -
d_gene: TRBD1
j_gene: TRBJ1-2

CDR3aa: CASSEVRTREAFF
CDR3nt: TGTGCCAGCAGTGAGGTCAGGACACGTGAAGCTTTCTTT
v_gene: TRBV6-1
abundance: -
d_gene: -
j_gene: TRBJ1-1

CDR3aa: CASSQETWGDTEAFF
CDR3nt: TGTGCCAGCAGTCAAGAGACATGGGGGGACACTGAAGCTTTCTTT
v_gene: TRBV2
abundance: -
d_gene: -
j_gene: TRBJ1-1

CDR3aa: CASSEANQEYGYTF
CDR3nt: TGTGCCAGCAGTGAAGCCAATCAGGAATATGGCTACACCTTC
v_gene: TRBV6-1
abundance: -
d_gene: -
j_gene: TRBJ1-2

CDR3aa: CASSPTAGANVLTF
CDR3nt: TGTGCCAGCAGTCCTACGGCTGGGGCCAACGTCCTGACTTTC
v_gene: TRBV6-6
abundance: -
d_gene: -
j_gene: TRBJ2-6

CDR3aa: CASSPGTSGIGEQYF
CDR3nt: TGTGCCAGCAGCCCAGGGACTAGCGGGATTGGCGAGCAGTACTTC
v_gene: TRBV7-6
abundance: -
d_gene: TRBD2
j_gene: TRBJ2-7

CDR3aa: CASSNPGGDNEQFF
CDR3nt: TGTGCCAGCAGCAATCCGGGAGGAGACAATGAGCAGTTCTTC
v_gene: TRBV11-3
abundance: few
d_gene: TRBD2
j_gene: TRBJ2-1

CDR3aa: CASSSRGVDRYSNQPQHF
CDR3nt: TGTGCCAGTAGTAGCCGAGGAGTTGACAGGTATAGCAATCAGCCCCAGCATTTT
v_gene: TRBV19
abundance: -
d_gene: -
j_gene: TRBJ1-5

CDR3aa: CASSLRQGGSTDTQYF
CDR3nt: TGTGCCAGCAGCTTACGACAGGGAGGTAGCACAGATACGCAGTATTTT
v_gene: TRBV7-3
abundance: -
d_gene: -
j_gene: TRBJ2-3

CDR3aa: CASSILPGQPNGGYTF
CDR3nt: TGTGCCAGCAGCATACTACCGGGACAGCCCAATGGTGGCTACACCTTC
v_gene: TRBV7-2
abundance: -
d_gene: TRBD1
j_gene: TRBJ1-2

CDR3aa: CASSPRDRYPSYEQYF
CDR3nt: TGTGCCAGCAGCCCCCGGGACAGGTACCCTTCCTACGAGCAGTACTTC
v_gene: TRBV7-9
abundance: -
d_gene: TRBD1
j_gene: TRBJ2-7

CDR3aa: CASSAGTDEKLFF
CDR3nt: TGTGCCAGCAGCGCGGGGACAGATGAAAAACTGTTTTTT
v_gene: TRBV9
abundance: -
d_gene: TRBD1
j_gene: TRBJ1-4

CDR3aa: CASSYSPRLQETQYF
CDR3nt: TGTGCCAGCAGTTACTCCCCCAGGCTCCAAGAGACCCAGTACTTC
v_gene: TRBV6-5
abundance: -
d_gene: -
j_gene: TRBJ2-5

CDR3aa: CASSTGQGYNEQFF
CDR3nt: TGTGCCAGTAGTACTGGACAGGGATACAATGAGCAGTTCTTC
v_gene: TRBV19
abundance: -
d_gene: TRBD1
j_gene: TRBJ2-1

CDR3aa: CASSSTGQPYGNTIYF
CDR3nt: TGTGCCAGCAGCTCTACGGGACAGCCGTATGGAAACACCATATATTTT
v_gene: TRBV7-9
abundance: -
d_gene: TRBD1
j_gene: TRBJ1-3

CDR3aa: CASSPGGSGAAWEQYF
CDR3nt: TGCGCCAGCAGTCCGGGGGGTAGCGGGGCCGCTTGGGAGCAGTACTTC
v_gene: TRBV10-2
abundance: -
d_gene: TRBD2
j_gene: TRBJ2-7

CDR3aa: CASRKDSYEQYF
CDR3nt: TGTGCCAGCAGGAAGGACAGCTACGAGCAGTACTTC
v_gene: TRBV2
abundance: -
d_gene: -
j_gene: TRBJ2-7

CDR3aa: CASSQDFTGQGAYGYTF
CDR3nt: TGCGCCAGCAGCCAAGATTTTACGGGACAGGGAGCATATGGCTACACCTTC
v_gene: TRBV4-3
abundance: once
d_gene: TRBD1
j_gene: TRBJ1-2

CDR3aa: CASSLDGTGIYGYTF
CDR3nt: TGTGCCAGCAGCTTGGACGGGACAGGGATCTATGGCTACACCTTC
v_gene: TRBV7-3
abundance: -
d_gene: TRBD1
j_gene: TRBJ1-2

CDR3aa: CASSLTQAGPVTNTEAFF
CDR3nt: TGCGCCAGCAGCTTGACACAGGCCGGGCCGGTCACGAACACTGAAGCTTTCTTT
v_gene: TRBV5-1
abundance: -
d_gene: -
j_gene: TRBJ1-1

CDR3aa: CASRGQAYEQYF
CDR3nt: TGTGCCAGCAGGGGACAGGCCTACGAGCAGTACTTC
v_gene: TRBV28
abundance: -
d_gene: TRBD1
j_gene: TRBJ2-7

CDR3aa: CASSQDTRDEQYF
CDR3nt: TGTGCCAGCAGCCAAGATACTCGAGACGAGCAGTACTTC
v_gene: TRBV4-2
abundance: -
d_gene: -
j_gene: TRBJ2-7

CDR3aa: CASSLAIGGAGPEAFF
CDR3nt: TGTGCCAGCAGCTTAGCAATCGGAGGGGCAGGCCCTGAAGCTTTCTTT
v_gene: TRBV7-8
abundance: -
d_gene: -
j_gene: TRBJ1-1

CDR3aa: CASSPAGQGGIRGQETQYF
CDR3nt: TGTGCCAGCAGCCCCGCGGGACAGGGGGGTATTAGGGGGCAAGAGACCCAGTACTTC
v_gene: TRBV7-2
abundance: -
d_gene: TRBD1
j_gene: TRBJ2-5

CDR3aa: CASSVIQGSYGYTF
CDR3nt: TGTGCCAGCAGTGTAATACAGGGTTCCTATGGCTACACCTTC
v_gene: TRBV6-1
abundance: -
d_gene: -
j_gene: TRBJ1-2

CDR3aa: CAWSVRQATYNSPLHF
CDR3nt: TGTGCCTGGAGCGTCCGGCAGGCCACCTATAATTCACCCCTCCACTTT
v_gene: TRBV30
abundance: -
d_gene: -
j_gene: TRBJ1-6

CDR3aa: CASSADRQLTEAFF
CDR3nt: TGTGCCAGCAGCGCAGATAGACAGCTCACTGAAGCTTTCTTT
v_gene: TRBV9
abundance: -
d_gene: -
j_gene: TRBJ1-1